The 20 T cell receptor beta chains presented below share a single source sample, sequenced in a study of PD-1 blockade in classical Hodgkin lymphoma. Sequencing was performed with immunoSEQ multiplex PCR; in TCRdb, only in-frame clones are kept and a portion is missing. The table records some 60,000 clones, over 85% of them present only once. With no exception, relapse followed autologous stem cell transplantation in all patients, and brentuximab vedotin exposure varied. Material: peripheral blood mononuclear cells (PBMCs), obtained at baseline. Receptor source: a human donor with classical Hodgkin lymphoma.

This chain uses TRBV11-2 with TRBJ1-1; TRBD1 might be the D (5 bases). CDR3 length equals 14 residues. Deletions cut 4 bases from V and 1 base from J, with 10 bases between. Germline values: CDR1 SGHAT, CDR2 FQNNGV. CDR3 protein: CASSSIDRNTEAFF. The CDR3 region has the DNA TGTGCCAGCAGCTCAATAGACAGGAACACTGAAGCTTTCTTT.

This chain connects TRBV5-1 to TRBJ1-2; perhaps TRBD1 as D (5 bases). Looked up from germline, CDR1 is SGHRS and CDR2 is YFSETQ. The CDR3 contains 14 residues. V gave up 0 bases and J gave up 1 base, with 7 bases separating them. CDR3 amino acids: CASSLEQGNYGYTF. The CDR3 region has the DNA TGCGCCAGCAGCTTGGAGCAGGGTAACTATGGCTACACCTTC.

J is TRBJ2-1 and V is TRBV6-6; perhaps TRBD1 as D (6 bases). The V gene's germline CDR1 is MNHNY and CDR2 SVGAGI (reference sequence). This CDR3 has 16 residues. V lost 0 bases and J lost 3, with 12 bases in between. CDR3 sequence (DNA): TGTGCCAGCAGTTACTCTTACAGGGATATCTACAATGAGCAGTTCTTC. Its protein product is CASSYSYRDIYNEQFF.

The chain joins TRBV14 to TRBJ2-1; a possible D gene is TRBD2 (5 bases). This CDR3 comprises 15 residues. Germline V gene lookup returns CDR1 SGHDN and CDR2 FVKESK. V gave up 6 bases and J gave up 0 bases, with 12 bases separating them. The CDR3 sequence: CASRRTSGSYNEQFF. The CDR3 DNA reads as TGTGCCAGCAGGCGAACTAGTGGCTCCTACAATGAGCAGTTCTTC.

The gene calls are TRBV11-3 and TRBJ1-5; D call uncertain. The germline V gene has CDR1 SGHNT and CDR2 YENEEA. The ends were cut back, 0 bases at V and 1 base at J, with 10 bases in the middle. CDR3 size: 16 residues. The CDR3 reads CASSLEVGRSNQPQHF. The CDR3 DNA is TGTGCCAGCAGCTTAGAGGTGGGAAGGAGCAATCAGCCCCAGCATTTT.

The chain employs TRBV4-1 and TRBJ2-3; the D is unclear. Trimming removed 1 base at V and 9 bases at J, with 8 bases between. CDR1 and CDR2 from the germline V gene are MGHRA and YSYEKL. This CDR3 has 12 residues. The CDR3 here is CASSQGTPTQYF. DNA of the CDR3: TGCGCCAGCAGCCAAGGCACTCCGACGCAGTATTTT.

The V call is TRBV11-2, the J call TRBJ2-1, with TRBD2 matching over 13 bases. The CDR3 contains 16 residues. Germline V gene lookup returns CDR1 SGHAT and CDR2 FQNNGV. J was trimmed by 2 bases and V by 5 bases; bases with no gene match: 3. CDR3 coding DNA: TGTGCCAGCAGCGTACTAGCGGGAGGGGCCTACAATGAGCAGTTCTTC. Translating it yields CASSVLAGGAYNEQFF.

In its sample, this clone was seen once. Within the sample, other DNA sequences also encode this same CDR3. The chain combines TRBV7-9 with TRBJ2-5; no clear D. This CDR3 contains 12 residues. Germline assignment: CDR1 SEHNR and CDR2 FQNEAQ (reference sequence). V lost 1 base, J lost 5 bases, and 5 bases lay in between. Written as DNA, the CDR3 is TGTGCCAGCAGCTTAGGTCTGGAGACCCAGTACTTC. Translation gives CASSLGLETQYF.

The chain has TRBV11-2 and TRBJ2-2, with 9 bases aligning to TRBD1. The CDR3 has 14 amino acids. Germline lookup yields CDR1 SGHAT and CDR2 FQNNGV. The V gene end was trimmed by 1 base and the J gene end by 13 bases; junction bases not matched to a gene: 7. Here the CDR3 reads CASSLVLGQGGLFF. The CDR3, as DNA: TGTGCCAGCAGCTTAGTTTTGGGACAGGGCGGGCTGTTTTTT.

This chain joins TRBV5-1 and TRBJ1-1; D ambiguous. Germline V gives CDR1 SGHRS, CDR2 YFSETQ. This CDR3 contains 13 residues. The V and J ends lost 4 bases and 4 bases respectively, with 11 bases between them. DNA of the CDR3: TGCGCCAGCAGCCCCGGAGGAGGCACTGAAGCTTTCTTT. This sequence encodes CASSPGGGTEAFF.

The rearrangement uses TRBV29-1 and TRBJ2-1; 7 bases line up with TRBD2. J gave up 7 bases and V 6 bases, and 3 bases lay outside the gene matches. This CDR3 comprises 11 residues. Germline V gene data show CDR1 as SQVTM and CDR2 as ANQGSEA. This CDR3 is CSVGLGNEQFF. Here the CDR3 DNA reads TGCAGCGTAGGACTAGGAAATGAGCAGTTCTTC.

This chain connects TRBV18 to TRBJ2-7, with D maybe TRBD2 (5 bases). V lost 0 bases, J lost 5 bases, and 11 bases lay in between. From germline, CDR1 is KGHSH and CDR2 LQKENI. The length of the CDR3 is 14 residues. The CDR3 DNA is TGTGCCAGCTCACCACCGAGTACTAGGAACGAGCAGTACTTC. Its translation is CASSPPSTRNEQYF.

The CDR3 reads CASSQSGTGAYEQYF. CDR3 coding DNA: TGTGCCAGCAGCCAATCCGGGACAGGAGCCTACGAGCAGTACTTC. This chain uses TRBV7-2 with TRBJ2-7; TRBD1 aligns across 8 bases. CDR3 size: 15 residues. The germline V gene encodes CDR1 SGHTA and CDR2 FQGNSA. With V trimmed by 5 bases and J by 2 bases, 8 bases remained unmatched.

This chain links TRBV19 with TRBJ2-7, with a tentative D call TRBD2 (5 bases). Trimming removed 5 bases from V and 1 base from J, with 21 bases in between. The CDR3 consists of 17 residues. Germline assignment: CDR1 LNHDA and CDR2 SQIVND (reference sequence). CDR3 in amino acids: CASSPRGRTWGSYEQYF. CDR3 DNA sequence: TGTGCCAGTAGTCCCCGGGGTAGGACGTGGGGTTCCTACGAGCAGTACTTC.

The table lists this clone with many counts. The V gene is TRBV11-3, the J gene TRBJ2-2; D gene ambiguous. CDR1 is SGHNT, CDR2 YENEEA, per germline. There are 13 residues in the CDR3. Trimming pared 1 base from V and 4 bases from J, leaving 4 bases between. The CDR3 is CASSLVFTGELFF. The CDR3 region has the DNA TGTGCCAGCAGCTTAGTCTTCACCGGGGAGCTGTTTTTT.

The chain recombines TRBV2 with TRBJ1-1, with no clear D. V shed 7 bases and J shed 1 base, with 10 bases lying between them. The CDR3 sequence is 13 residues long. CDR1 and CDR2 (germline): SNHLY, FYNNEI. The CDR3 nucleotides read TGTGCCAGCAAAAAGGAATCGAACACTGAAGCTTTCTTT. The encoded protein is CASKKESNTEAFF.

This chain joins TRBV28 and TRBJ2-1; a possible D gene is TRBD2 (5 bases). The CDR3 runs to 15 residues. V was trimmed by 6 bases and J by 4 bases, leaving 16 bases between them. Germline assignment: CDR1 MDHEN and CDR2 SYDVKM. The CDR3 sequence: CASSRADWGYNEQFF. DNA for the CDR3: TGTGCCAGCAGCCGAGCGGATTGGGGTTACAATGAGCAGTTCTTC.

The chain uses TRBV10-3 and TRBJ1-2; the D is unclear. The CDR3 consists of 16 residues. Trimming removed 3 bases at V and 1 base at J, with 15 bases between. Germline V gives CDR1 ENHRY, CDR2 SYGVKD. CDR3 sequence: CAISDRSDLVNYGYTF. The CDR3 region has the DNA TGTGCCATCAGTGATCGCTCAGACCTTGTTAACTATGGCTACACCTTC.

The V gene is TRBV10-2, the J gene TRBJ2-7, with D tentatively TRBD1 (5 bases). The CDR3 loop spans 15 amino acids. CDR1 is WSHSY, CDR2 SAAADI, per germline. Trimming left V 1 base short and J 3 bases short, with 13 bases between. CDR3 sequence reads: CASSEFRASYYEQYF. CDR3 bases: TGCGCCAGCAGTGAGTTCAGGGCTTCATACTACGAGCAGTACTTC.

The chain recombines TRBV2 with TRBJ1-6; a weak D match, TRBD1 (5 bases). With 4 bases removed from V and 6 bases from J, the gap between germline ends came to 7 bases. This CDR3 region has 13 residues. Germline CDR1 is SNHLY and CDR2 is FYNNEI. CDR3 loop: CASSGDSNSPLHF. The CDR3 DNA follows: TGTGCCAGCAGTGGCGACAGTAATTCACCCCTCCACTTT. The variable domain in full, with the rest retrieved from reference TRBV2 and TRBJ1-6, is EPEVTQTPSHQVTQMGQEVILRCVPISNHLYFYWYRQILGQKVEFLVSFYNNEISEKSEIFDDQFSVERPDGSNFTLKIRSTKLEDSAMYFCASSGDSNSPLHFGNGTRLTVT.